This TCR beta chain was sequenced in a study of T-cell memory formation after mild COVID-19. V lost 4 bases to trimming and J lost 1 base, with 13 bases between them. Germline V CDR1 and CDR2: LGHDT, YNNKEL (reference sequence). This CDR3 is 15 amino acids long. TCRdb fed the 5' RACE reads into MiXCR, producing one record per CDR3 protein. The sample yields hundreds of thousands of distinct CDR3 sequences, 20% to 25% seen once. Sequenced input: PBMCs or a T cell subset sorted from them (not recorded which). The TCR originated in an adult woman who had mild COVID-19 (a few samples of this study predate the infection). Cell type and time point are not known. This sequence joins TRBV3-1 and TRBJ1-2, with TRBD1 as a possible D gene (6 bases). This CDR3 is CASSPRDKSNYGYTF. CDR3 DNA sequence: TGTGCCAGCAGCCCCCGGGACAAGAGTAACTATGGCTACACCTTC.